A selection of T cell receptor beta chains follows, all from one sample in a study of sequential checkpoint blockade in melanoma. Generated by immunoSEQ multiplex PCR, the TCRdb table keeps only in-frame clones and is missing some. Among 5,100 or so clones listed, 20% to 25% were seen once. The specimen comprised tumor tissue (inferred from file names), sampled from a patient given nivolumab and ipilimumab in sequence. All receptors come from a human donor with melanoma. The conserved cysteine and the conserved F or W are not part of the CDR3 here.

TRBV11-3	TRBJ1-2	ASSNQQGFYGYT
TRBV11-3	TRBJ2-2	ASSRDGTANTGELF
TRBV6-8	TRBJ1-1	ASSRGGNRGLDTEAF
TRBV29-1	TRBJ2-1	SVVRGRQDEQF
TRBV11-3	TRBJ2-1	ASTSTGTAASYNEQF
TRBV11-3	TRBJ2-3	ASSSLQGLSTDTQY
TRBV11-3	TRBJ1-2	ASSLGRPNYGYT
TRBV6-8	TRBJ2-1	AIKGAGTYNEQF
TRBV19	TRBJ1-4	ATRDLGYEKLF
TRBV5-1	TRBJ1-4	ASSLRSAPNEKLF
TRBV7-6	TRBJ2-1	ASSLDFGGQGTYNEQF
TRBV18	TRBJ1-2	ASSPGTDYGYT
TRBV18	TRBJ2-7	ASSPPGGGTNEQY
TRBV11-3	TRBJ1-2	ASSLVEGGRGYT
TRBV11-3	TRBJ1-1	ASSFGTGNTEAF
TRBV9	TRBJ1-1	ASSVAGTQGRSF
TRBV28	TRBJ1-1	ASSLGNTEAF
TRBV9	TRBJ1-1	ASSPRDSLNTEAF
TRBV11-3	TRBJ2-1	ASSWLAGEVNEQF
TRBV6-8	TRBJ1-2	ASRDPSRGYT
TRBV10-3	TRBJ2-1	AISESGTGSLYNEQF
TRBV10-2	TRBJ1-2	ASMGRDYGYT
TRBV15	TRBJ1-5	ATSVSPIREGGQPQH
TRBV5-1	TRBJ2-7	ASRSGGGSLYEQY
TRBV11-3	TRBJ1-6	ASSFGQVNSPLH
TRBV10-1	TRBJ2-3	ASSEKDTQY
TRBV9	TRBJ2-7	ASSRTSGYEQY
TRBV9	TRBJ1-2	ASSVAGDDYGYT
TRBV11-3	TRBJ2-1	ASNPIKRPYNEQF
TRBV12-5	TRBJ2-1	ASGLQPGTGGIGEQF
TRBV11-3	TRBJ2-5	ASSSDGQGRETQY
TRBV23-1	TRBJ1-4	ASSQGWGRQATNEKLF
TRBV30	TRBJ2-2	AWSALLRGRAGGELF
TRBV12-2	TRBJ2-2	ATHSGMNTGELF
TRBV11-3	TRBJ1-3	ASSPSTAGAGNTIY
TRBV12-5	TRBJ2-1	ASGLVGRDRGYNEQF
TRBV29-1	TRBJ2-7	SVGGRMNYEQY
TRBV6-8	TRBJ2-5	ASTGQGSETQY
TRBV29-1	TRBJ2-7	SVWTGAWDEQY
TRBV11-3	TRBJ2-7	ASSRGGGPVEQY
TRBV6-8	TRBJ1-3	ASTGTPSSGNTIY
TRBV18	TRBJ1-1	ASSPNRDPGQGEAF
TRBV30	TRBJ1-1	AWTPGTTFEAF
TRBV7-1	TRBJ1-1	ASSLDRGTEAF
TRBV9	TRBJ2-7	ASSYAGSSEQY
TRBV7-2	TRBJ2-1	ASSLVAQGEQF
TRBV9	TRBJ1-1	ASTRTGGNTEAF
TRBV11-3	TRBJ1-2	ASSLERPFSYGTTYGYT
TRBV4-1	TRBJ1-2	ASSQEEGRTGIYGYT
TRBV9	TRBJ2-5	ASLDPGTALTQY
TRBV11-3	TRBJ1-1	ASSDRDREDTEAF
TRBV19	TRBJ2-2	ASIAGTNTGELF
TRBV6-8	TRBJ2-2	ASSGTGDTGELF
TRBV11-3	TRBJ2-7	ASSRLGVSYEQY
TRBV7-6	TRBJ2-1	ASSLARGLAGGRSYNEQF
TRBV11-3	TRBJ1-2	ASSLKPGQGEGYT
TRBV11-3	TRBJ2-5	ASSLNRGLGETQY
TRBV11-3	TRBJ2-3	ASSPPSGGPDTDTQY
TRBV30	TRBJ2-4	AWSVGASGSPLAKNIQY